The rows below give T cell receptor beta chains drawn from one sample of a study of blood T cell repertoires in COVID-19. Assay used: immunoSEQ multiplex PCR; TCRdb lists only in-frame clones, some missing. The repertoire holds about 270,000 clones, with 88% as singletons. The material sequenced was peripheral blood. These TCRs come from a man aged 60-69 years who had recovered from COVID-19. Both conserved end residues are part of each CDR3. A D gene is named only where the DNA matches it firmly. Not every row has a clone size; where given, it reads once, few, many or a size class.

cdr3_nt	cdr3_aa	v_call	d_call	clone_size	j_call
TGTGCCAGCAGTGAGGGTCACTCTGGAAACACCATATATTTT	CASSEGHSGNTIYF	TRBV6-2/TRBV6-3	.	.	TRBJ1-3
TGTGCCTGGAGTGTACGAGGGGGCCGGGCAGATACGCAGTATTTT	CAWSVRGGRADTQYF	TRBV30	TRBD1	.	TRBJ2-3
TGTGCCAGCAGCCAAGTCGCGGGGGGGCCCCAGTACTTC	CASSQVAGGPQYF	TRBV3-1/TRBV3-2	TRBD2	.	TRBJ2-5
TGTGCCAGCTGGCGGGGGGCGGGGGAGACCCAGTACTTC	CASWRGAGETQYF	TRBV6-5	TRBD2	.	TRBJ2-5
TGTGCCAGCAGCTTGGGAGGTTTCACAGGGGGCAATGAAAAACTGTTTTTT	CASSLGGFTGGNEKLFF	TRBV5-4	TRBD1	.	TRBJ1-4
TGTGCCAGCAGCTTGAGTGGTTGGGGGGGCACCGGGGAGCTGTTTTTT	CASSLSGWGGTGELFF	TRBV5-5	TRBD2	.	TRBJ2-2
TGTGCCAGCAGCTCCGGGACAGGGGTTTTCTACGAGCAGTACTTC	CASSSGTGVFYEQYF	TRBV7-6	TRBD1	.	TRBJ2-7
TGTGCCAGCAGCCACAGGGGTAGGGCGCAGGGCGCAGATACGCAGTATTTT	CASSHRGRAQGADTQYF	TRBV27	TRBD1	.	TRBJ2-3
TGTGCCAGCTCACCACAGGGGGCGTATGGCTACACCTTC	CASSPQGAYGYTF	TRBV18	TRBD1	.	TRBJ1-2
TGTGCCAGCTCGGAAAGACTAGCGGGGGCAAACTACAATGAGCAGTTCTTC	CASSERLAGANYNEQFF	TRBV18	TRBD2	few	TRBJ2-1
TGTGCCAGCAGAATTCCGGACAGGGCGTCTGGCTACACCTTC	CASRIPDRASGYTF	TRBV7-2	TRBD1	.	TRBJ1-2
TGTGCCAGCAGCTTAACAGGAGCCACCGGGGAGCTGTTTTTT	CASSLTGATGELFF	TRBV11-3	.	.	TRBJ2-2
TGTGCCAGCAGCTTGGAACTGGCAGATACGCAGTATTTT	CASSLELADTQYF	TRBV5-4	.	few	TRBJ2-3
TGTGCCAGCTCCCTGACAGGGACTGGGGCCAACGTCCTGACTTTC	CASSLTGTGANVLTF	TRBV18	TRBD1	.	TRBJ2-6
TGTGCCAGCAGCGTAGGCAACCGGGACTCGGATACGCAGTATTTT	CASSVGNRDSDTQYF	TRBV9	.	.	TRBJ2-3